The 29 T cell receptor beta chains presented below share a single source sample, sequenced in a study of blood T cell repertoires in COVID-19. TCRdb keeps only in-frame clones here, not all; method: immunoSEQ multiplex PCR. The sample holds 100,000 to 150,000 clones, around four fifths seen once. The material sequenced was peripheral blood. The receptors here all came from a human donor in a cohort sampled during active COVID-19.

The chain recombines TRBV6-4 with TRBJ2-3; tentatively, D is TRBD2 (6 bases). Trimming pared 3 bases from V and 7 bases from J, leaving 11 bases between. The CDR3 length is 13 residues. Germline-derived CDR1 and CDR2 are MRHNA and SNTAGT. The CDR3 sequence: CASSEFSGNTQYF. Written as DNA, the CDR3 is TGTGCCAGCAGTGAGTTTAGCGGAAATACGCAGTATTTT.

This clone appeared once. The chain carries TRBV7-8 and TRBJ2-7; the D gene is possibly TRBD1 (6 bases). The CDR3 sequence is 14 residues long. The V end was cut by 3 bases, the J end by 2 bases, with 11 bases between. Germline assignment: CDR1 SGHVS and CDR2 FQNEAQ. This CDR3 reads CASSFGQSPYEQYF. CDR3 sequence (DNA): TGTGCCAGCAGCTTTGGACAGTCGCCCTACGAGCAGTACTTC.

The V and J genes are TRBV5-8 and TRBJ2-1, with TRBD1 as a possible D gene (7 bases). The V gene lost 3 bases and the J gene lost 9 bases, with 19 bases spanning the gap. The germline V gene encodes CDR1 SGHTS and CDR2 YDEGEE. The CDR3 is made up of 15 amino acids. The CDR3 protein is CASSSGQRVFSEQFF. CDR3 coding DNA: TGTGCCAGCAGCTCGGGACAGCGGGTTTTCAGTGAGCAGTTCTTC.

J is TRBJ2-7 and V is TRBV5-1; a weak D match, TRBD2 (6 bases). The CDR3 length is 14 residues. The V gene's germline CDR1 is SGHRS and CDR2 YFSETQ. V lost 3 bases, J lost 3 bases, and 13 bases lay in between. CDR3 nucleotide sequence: TGCGCCAGCAGCTGGGCCGGAGGGGACTACGAGCAGTACTTC. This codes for CASSWAGGDYEQYF.

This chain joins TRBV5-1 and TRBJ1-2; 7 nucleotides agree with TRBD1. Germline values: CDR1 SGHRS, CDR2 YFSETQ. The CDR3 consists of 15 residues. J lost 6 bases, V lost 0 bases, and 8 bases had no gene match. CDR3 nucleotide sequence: TGCGCCAGCAGCTTGGTACCGGGACAGCTACATGGCTACACCTTC. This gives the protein CASSLVPGQLHGYTF.

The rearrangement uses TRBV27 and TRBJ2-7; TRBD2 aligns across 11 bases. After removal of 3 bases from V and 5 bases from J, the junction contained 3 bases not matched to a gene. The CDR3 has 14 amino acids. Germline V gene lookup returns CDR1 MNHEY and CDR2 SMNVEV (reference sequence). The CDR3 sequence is CASSFLTSGDEQYF. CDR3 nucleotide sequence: TGTGCCAGCAGTTTCCTGACTAGCGGGGACGAGCAGTACTTC.

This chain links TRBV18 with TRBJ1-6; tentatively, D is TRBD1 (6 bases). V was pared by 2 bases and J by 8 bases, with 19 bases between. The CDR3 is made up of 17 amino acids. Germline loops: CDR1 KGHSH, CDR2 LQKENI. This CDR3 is CASSPFQGTGWDSPLHF. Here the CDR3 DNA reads TGTGCCAGCTCACCATTCCAAGGCACAGGGTGGGATTCACCCCTCCACTTT.

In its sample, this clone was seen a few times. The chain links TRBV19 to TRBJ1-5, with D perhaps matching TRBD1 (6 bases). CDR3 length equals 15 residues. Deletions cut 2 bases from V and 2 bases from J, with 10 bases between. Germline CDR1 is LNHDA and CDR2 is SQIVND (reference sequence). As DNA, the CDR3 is TGTGCCAGTAGTATACAACAGGGTCGCAATCAGCCCCAGCATTTT. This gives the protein CASSIQQGRNQPQHF.

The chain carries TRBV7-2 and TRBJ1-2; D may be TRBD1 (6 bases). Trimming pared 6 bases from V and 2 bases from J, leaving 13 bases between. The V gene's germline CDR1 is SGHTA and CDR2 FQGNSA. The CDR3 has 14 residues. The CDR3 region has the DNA TGTGCCAGCAGAATACAGGGCGCCAACTATGGCTACACCTTC. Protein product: CASRIQGANYGYTF.

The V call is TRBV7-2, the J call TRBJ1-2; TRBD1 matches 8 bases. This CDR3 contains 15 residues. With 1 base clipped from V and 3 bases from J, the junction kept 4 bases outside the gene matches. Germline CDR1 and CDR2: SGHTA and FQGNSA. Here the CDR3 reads CASSLEQGAYYGYTF. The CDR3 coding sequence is TGTGCCAGCAGCTTAGAGCAGGGGGCCTACTATGGCTACACCTTC. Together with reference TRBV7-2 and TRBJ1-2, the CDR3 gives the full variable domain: GAGVSQSPSNKVTEKGKDVELRCDPISGHTALYWYRQSLGQGLEFLIYFQGNSAPDKSGLPSDRFSAERTGGSVSTLTIQRTQQEDSAVYLCASSLEQGAYYGYTFGSGTRLTVV.

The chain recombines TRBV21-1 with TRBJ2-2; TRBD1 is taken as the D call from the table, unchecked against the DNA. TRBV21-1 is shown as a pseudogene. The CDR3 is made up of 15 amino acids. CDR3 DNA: TGTGCCAGCCCCTCCCGGGACAAGAACACCGGGGAGCTGTTTTTT. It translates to CASPSRDKNTGELFF.

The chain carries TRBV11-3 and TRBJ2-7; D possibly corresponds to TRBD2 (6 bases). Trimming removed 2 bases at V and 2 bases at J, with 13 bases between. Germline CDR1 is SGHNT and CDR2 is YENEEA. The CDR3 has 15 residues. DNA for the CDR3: TGTGCCAGCAGCTTAACAGCGGGCCCAACCTACGAGCAGTACTTC. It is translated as CASSLTAGPTYEQYF. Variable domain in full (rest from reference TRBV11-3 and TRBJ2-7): EAGVVQSPRYKIIEKKQPVAFWCNPISGHNTLYWYLQNLGQGPELLIRYENEEAVDDSQLPKDRFSAERLKGVDSTLKIQPAELGDSAVYLCASSLTAGPTYEQYFGPGTRLTVT.

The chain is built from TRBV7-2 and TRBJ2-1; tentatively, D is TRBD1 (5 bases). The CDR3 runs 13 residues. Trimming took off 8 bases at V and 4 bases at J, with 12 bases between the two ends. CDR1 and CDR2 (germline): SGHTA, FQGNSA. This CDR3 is CASGGATYNEQFF. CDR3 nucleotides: TGTGCCAGCGGTGGGGCTACTTACAATGAGCAGTTCTTC.

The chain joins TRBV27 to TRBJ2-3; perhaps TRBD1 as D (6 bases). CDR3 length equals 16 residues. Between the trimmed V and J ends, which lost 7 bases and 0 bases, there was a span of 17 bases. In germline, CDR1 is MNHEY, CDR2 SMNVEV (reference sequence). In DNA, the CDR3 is TGTGCCAGCAAAGAGGCCCCCCAGGGGAGCACAGATACGCAGTATTTT. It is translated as CASKEAPQGSTDTQYF.

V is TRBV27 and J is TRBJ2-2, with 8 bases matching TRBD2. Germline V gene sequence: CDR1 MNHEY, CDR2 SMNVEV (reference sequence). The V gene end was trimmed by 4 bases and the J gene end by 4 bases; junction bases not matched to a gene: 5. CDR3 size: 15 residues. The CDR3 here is CASSSKRESTGELFF. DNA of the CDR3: TGTGCCAGCAGTTCCAAGCGGGAGAGCACCGGGGAGCTGTTTTTT.

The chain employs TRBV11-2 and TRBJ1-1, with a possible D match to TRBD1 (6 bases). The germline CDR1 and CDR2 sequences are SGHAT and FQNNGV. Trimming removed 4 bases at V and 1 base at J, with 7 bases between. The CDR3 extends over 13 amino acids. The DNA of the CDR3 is TGTGCCAGCAGCTGGACAGAGAACACTGAAGCTTTCTTT. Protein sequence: CASSWTENTEAFF.

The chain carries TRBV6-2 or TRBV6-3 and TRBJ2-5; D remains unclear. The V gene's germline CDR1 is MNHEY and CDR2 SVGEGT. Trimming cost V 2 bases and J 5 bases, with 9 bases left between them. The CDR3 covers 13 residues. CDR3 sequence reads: CASSYPPAETQYF. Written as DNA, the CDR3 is TGTGCCAGCAGTTACCCCCCAGCGGAGACCCAGTACTTC.

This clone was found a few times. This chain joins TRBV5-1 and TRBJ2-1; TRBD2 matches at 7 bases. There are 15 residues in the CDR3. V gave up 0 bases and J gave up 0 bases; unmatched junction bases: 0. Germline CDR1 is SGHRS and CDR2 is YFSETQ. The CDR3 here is CASSLGLASYNEQFF. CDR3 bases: TGCGCCAGCAGCTTGGGACTAGCCTCCTACAATGAGCAGTTCTTC.

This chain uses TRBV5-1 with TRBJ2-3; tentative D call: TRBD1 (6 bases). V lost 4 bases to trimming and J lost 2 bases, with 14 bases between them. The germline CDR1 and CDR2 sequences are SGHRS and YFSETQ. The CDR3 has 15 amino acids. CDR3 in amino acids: CASSLGTPDTDTQYF. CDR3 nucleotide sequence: TGCGCCAGCAGCCTCGGGACACCCGACACAGATACGCAGTATTTT.

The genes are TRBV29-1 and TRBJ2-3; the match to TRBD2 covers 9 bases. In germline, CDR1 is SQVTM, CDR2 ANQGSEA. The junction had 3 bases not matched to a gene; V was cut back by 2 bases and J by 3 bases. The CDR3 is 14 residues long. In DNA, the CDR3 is TGCAGCGTTGAACCTAGCGGGGCTACAGATACGCAGTATTTT. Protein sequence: CSVEPSGATDTQYF.

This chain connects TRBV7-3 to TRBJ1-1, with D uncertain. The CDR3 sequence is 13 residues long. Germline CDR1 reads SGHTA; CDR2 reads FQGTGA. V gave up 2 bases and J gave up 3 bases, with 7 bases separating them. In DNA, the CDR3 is TGTGCCAGCAGCTTATACGGGGACACTGAAGCTTTCTTT. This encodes CASSLYGDTEAFF.

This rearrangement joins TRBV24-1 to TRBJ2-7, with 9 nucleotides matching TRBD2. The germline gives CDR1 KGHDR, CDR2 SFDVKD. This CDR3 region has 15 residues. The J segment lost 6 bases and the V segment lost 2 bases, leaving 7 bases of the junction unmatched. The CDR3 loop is CATSDSRTSVFEQYF. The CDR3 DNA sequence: TGTGCCACCAGTGATTCCAGGACTAGCGTCTTCGAGCAGTACTTC.

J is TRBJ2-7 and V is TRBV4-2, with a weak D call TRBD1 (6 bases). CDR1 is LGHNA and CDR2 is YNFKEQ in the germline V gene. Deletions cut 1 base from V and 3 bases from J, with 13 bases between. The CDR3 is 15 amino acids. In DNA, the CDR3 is TGTGCCAGCAGCCAAGCGACCCAGGGGCACTACGAGCAGTACTTC. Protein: CASSQATQGHYEQYF.

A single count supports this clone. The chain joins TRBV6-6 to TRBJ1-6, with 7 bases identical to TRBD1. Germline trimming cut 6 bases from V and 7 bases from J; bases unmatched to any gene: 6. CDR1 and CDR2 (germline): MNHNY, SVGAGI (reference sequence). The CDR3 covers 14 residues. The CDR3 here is CASSVDRKNSPLHF. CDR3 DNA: TGTGCCAGCAGCGTGGACAGGAAGAATTCACCCCTCCACTTT.

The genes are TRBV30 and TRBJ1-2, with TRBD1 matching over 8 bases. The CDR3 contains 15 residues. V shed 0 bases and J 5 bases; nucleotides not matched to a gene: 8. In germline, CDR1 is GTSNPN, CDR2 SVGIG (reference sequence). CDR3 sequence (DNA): TGTGCCTGGAGTGTACCGGGACAGGAAGGATATGGCTACACCTTC. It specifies CAWSVPGQEGYGYTF.

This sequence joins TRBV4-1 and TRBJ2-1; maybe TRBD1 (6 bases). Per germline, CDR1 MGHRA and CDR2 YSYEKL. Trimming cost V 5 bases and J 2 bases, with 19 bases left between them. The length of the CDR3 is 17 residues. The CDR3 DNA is TGCGCCAGCAGCAACCCAGGACAGTCCTTCCCCTACAATGAGCAGTTCTTC. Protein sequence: CASSNPGQSFPYNEQFF.

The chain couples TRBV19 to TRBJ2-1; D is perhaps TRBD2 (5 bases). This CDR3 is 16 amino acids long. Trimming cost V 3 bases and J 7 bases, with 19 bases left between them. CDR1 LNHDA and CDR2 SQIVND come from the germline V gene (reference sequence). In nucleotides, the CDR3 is TGTGCCAGTAGTATGGAAGGGAGTGGGCTTAGGAATGAGCAGTTCTTC. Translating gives CASSMEGSGLRNEQFF.

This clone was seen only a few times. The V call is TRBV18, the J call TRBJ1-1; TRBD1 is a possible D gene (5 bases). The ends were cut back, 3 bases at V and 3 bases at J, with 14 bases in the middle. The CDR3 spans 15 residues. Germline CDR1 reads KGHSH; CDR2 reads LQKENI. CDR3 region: CASSPLTGEDTEAFF. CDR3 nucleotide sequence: TGTGCCAGCTCACCTTTAACGGGGGAGGACACTGAAGCTTTCTTT.

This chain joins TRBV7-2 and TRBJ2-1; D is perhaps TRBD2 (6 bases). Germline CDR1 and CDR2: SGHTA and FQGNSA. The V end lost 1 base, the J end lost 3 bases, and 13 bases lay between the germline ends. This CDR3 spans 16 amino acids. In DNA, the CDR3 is TGTGCCAGCAGCTTAGGACCGCGGGGAAGCTACAATGAGCAGTTCTTC. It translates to CASSLGPRGSYNEQFF.